This T cell receptor (beta chain) was recorded in a study of blood T cell repertoires in COVID-19. Study overall: Donors in the United States, Italy and Spain gave samples during acute or convalescent COVID-19. Sample material is recorded as cDNA or gDNA derived from T cells, B-cell-depleted T cells, or PBMCs.

As processed by the authors: Cell counts per sample came from amplifying reference gene primers. This table comes from immunoSEQ multiplex PCR, and its TCRdb copy is limited to in-frame clones, with some not included. The DNA was the basis for D and trimming; V, J and clone size are from that table. Of roughly 180,000 clones in the sample, 75% to 90% are singletons; the top ten hold approximately 8.9%. The sample was peripheral blood. This TCR came from a woman aged 60-75 years with acute or convalescent COVID-19.

The CDR3 DNA reads as TGTGCCAGCAGGCCTAGCGGGGAGAACTACGAGCAGTACTTC. Translated, it gives CASRPSGENYEQYF. V usage is TRBV28 and J usage is TRBJ2-7, with 9 bases that match TRBD2. There are 14 residues in the CDR3. The V segment lost 6 bases and the J segment 3 bases; nucleotides outside the gene matches: 6. The germline CDR1 and CDR2 sequences are MDHEN and SYDVKM.